The 20 T cell receptor beta chains given below trace back to one sample, sequenced in a study of vaccination and CD4 T cells after COVID-19. The study sequenced cultured CD4+ T cell DNA using the Oncomine TCR Beta short-read assay. Each CDR3 protein gets one entry after TCRdb re-called the PCR reads with MiXCR. Among around 16,000 distinct CDR3 sequences listed, less than 70% were seen once. No antigen has been assigned to these receptors. Treatment denoted: roughly nine-day PBMC culture with coronavirus spike peptide pools or control peptides (ViraFEST assay). Sequenced sample: CD4+ T cells from blood, cultured in vitro. The receptors were gathered from a human donor who had recovered from COVID-19.

The table lists this clonotype with a count of one. This chain uses TRBV20-1 with TRBJ1-6; 11 bases align to TRBD1. V was pared by 2 bases and J by 9 bases, with 6 bases of the junction left unmatched. The germline V gene encodes CDR1 DFQATT and CDR2 SNEGSKA (reference sequence). The CDR3 sequence is 15 residues long. CDR3 bases: TGCAGTGCTAGAAACCGGGACAGGGGGACTTCACCCCTCCACTTT. Protein: CSARNRDRGTSPLHF.

The chain has TRBV20-1 and TRBJ2-1; the match to TRBD2 covers 14 bases. The CDR3 covers 17 residues. Losses at the gene ends were 4 bases for V and 4 bases for J; bases not matched to a gene: 9. The germline V gene encodes CDR1 DFQATT and CDR2 SNEGSKA (reference sequence). The chain's CDR3 is CSANRLAGGPVYNEQFF. For the CDR3, the DNA is TGCAGTGCTAACCGACTAGCGGGAGGGCCAGTGTACAATGAGCAGTTCTTC.

This chain joins TRBV11-2 and TRBJ2-2; TRBD2 matches at 9 bases. The germline CDR1 and CDR2 sequences are SGHAT and FQNNGV. The CDR3 is made up of 16 amino acids. V shed 0 bases and J 5 bases; nucleotides not matched to a gene: 4. The DNA of the CDR3 is TGTGCCAGCAGCTTAGACCTAGCGGGGCCTACCGGGGAGCTGTTTTTT. Amino acid sequence: CASSLDLAGPTGELFF. The full variable domain, rest sourced from reference TRBV11-2 and TRBJ2-2, is EAGVAQSPRYKIIEKRQSVAFWCNPISGHATLYWYQQILGQGPKLLIQFQNNGVVDDSQLPKDRFSAERLKGVDSTLKIQPAKLEDSAVYLCASSLDLAGPTGELFFGEGSRLTVL.

V is TRBV7-3 and J is TRBJ2-3; 10 nucleotides match TRBD2. V dropped 5 bases and J dropped 3; count of bases not matched to a gene: 14. CDR1 SGHTA and CDR2 FQGTGA come from the germline V gene. The CDR3 is 18 residues long. In nucleotides, the CDR3 is TGTGCCAGCAGCGCAAGGCGGGCTAGCGGGAGTGTAACAGATACGCAGTATTTT. Translated, it gives CASSARRASGSVTDTQYF.

This clonotype was found a few times. The V and J genes are TRBV20-1 and TRBJ2-7, with TRBD2 identical over 11 bases. CDR3 size: 15 residues. In germline, CDR1 is DFQATT, CDR2 SNEGSKA (reference sequence). The J segment lost 6 bases and the V segment lost 1 base, leaving 8 bases of the junction unmatched. CDR3: CSARVGLAAGGEQYF. Written as DNA, the CDR3 is TGCAGTGCTAGAGTGGGACTAGCGGCGGGGGGCGAGCAGTACTTC.

V is TRBV7-2 and J is TRBJ1-5; 10 bases align to TRBD1. This CDR3 has 14 amino acids. The ends lost 4 bases at V and 7 bases at J; junction bases unmatched: 4. Germline-derived CDR1 and CDR2 are SGHTA and FQGNSA. CDR3 amino acids: CASSSTGGEQPQHF. The CDR3 DNA follows: TGTGCCAGCAGCTCGACAGGGGGCGAACAGCCCCAGCATTTT.

This chain connects TRBV6-2 or TRBV6-3 to TRBJ1-3, with D possibly TRBD1 on 5 matching bases. The length of the CDR3 is 16 residues. V lost 1 base and J 0 bases, leaving 10 bases between the germline ends. Germline assignment: CDR1 MNHEY and CDR2 SVGEGT. CDR3 nucleotide sequence: TGTGCCAGCAGTTACTTCGGGGGAAGCTCTGGAAACACCATATATTTT. It codes for CASSYFGGSSGNTIYF.

The J gene is TRBJ1-6, the V gene TRBV6-5, with 9 bases matching TRBD1. The trim removed 1 base at V and 13 bases at J, leaving 11 bases unmatched. CDR3 length equals 16 residues. Looked up from germline, CDR1 is MNHEY and CDR2 is SVGAGI. CDR3 coding DNA: TGTGCCAGCAGTTACTTTTCCGGGACAGGGTCCTATCCCCTCCACTTT. As protein: CASSYFSGTGSYPLHF.

The CDR3 loop reads CSARSSPAKPYEQYF. The CDR3 DNA is TGCAGTGCTAGAAGTTCCCCAGCAAAACCCTACGAGCAGTACTTC. V and J are TRBV20-1 and TRBJ2-7, with unresolved D. The CDR3 covers 15 residues. Germline V gives CDR1 DFQATT, CDR2 SNEGSKA (reference sequence). Trimming cost V 2 bases and J 2 bases, with 16 bases left between them.

This rearrangement joins TRBV7-3 to TRBJ2-2, with TRBD2 as a possible D gene (6 bases). Trimming shortened V by 5 bases and J by 5 bases, and 6 bases separated the two germline ends. From germline, CDR1 is SGHTA and CDR2 FQGTGA. The CDR3 is 12 amino acids. CDR3: CASSAGTGELFF. As DNA, the CDR3 is TGTGCCAGCAGCGCGGGAACCGGGGAGCTGTTTTTT.

The rearrangement joins TRBV2 to TRBJ2-5; maybe TRBD1 (6 bases). The V and J ends lost 4 bases and 7 bases respectively, with 16 bases between them. Germline assignment: CDR1 SNHLY and CDR2 FYNNEI. This CDR3 has 14 amino acids. Written as DNA, the CDR3 is TGTGCCAGCAGTGGGACAGCGACGGTGTGGACCCAGTACTTC. It is translated as CASSGTATVWTQYF.

A single count supports this clonotype. The chain joins TRBV7-3 to TRBJ2-1; TRBD2 aligns across 7 bases. CDR1 is SGHTA and CDR2 is FQGTGA in the germline V gene. After removal of 1 base from V and 4 bases from J, the junction contained 4 bases not matched to a gene. CDR3 length: 15 residues. The DNA of the CDR3 is TGTGCCAGCAGCTTAAGACTAGCCGGATACAATGAGCAGTTCTTC. It translates to CASSLRLAGYNEQFF.

This clonotype showed up just once. CDR3 in amino acids: CASSQGHQNTGELFF. The CDR3 coding sequence is TGTGCCAGCAGCCAGGGACACCAGAACACCGGGGAGCTGTTTTTT. The chain uses TRBV4-2 and TRBJ2-2, with D maybe TRBD1 (6 bases). This CDR3 is built from 15 residues. Germline CDR1 reads LGHNA; CDR2 reads YNFKEQ. Between the trimmed V and J ends, which lost 3 bases and 1 base, there was a span of 9 bases.

The V call is TRBV27, the J call TRBJ1-3; no clear D gene. The CDR3 loop spans 14 amino acids. Per germline, CDR1 MNHEY and CDR2 SMNVEV (reference sequence). Deletions cut 2 bases from V and 0 bases from J, with 5 bases between. CDR3 DNA: TGTGCCAGCAGTTTAAAATCCTCTGGAAACACCATATATTTT. Protein: CASSLKSSGNTIYF.

This chain uses TRBV7-2 with TRBJ1-2; D is perhaps TRBD1 (6 bases). Trimming shortened V by 5 bases and J by 7 bases, and 20 bases separated the two germline ends. CDR3 size: 15 residues. Germline CDR1 is SGHTA and CDR2 is FQGNSA. The CDR3 nucleotides read TGTGCCAGCAGCGCACAGGGCCAATTTTCGGCTGGCTACACCTTC. Encoded protein: CASSAQGQFSAGYTF.

This clonotype was detected a few times. The rearrangement uses TRBV20-1 and TRBJ1-3; 9 bases match TRBD1. CDR1 and CDR2 from the germline V gene are DFQATT and SNEGSKA (reference sequence). CDR3 length equals 14 residues. V dropped 6 bases and J dropped 4; count of bases not matched to a gene: 7. DNA of the CDR3: TGCAGTGCCGGTACCGGGACAGGGGGAAACACCATATATTTT. It encodes CSAGTGTGGNTIYF.

CDR3 sequence reads: CASSYALRTSGRGGSTDTQYF. CDR3 DNA sequence: TGTGCCAGCAGTTACGCCCTACGGACTAGCGGGAGGGGAGGAAGCACAGATACGCAGTATTTT. The V gene is TRBV6-2 or TRBV6-3, the J gene TRBJ2-3, with 15 positions matching TRBD2. The CDR3 has 21 residues. The V gene's germline CDR1 is MNHEY and CDR2 SVGEGT. Trimming at V came to 2 bases and at J to 0 bases, leaving 12 bases not matched to a gene.

The chain has TRBV2 and TRBJ1-3; 7 nucleotides match TRBD1. Looked up from germline, CDR1 is SNHLY and CDR2 is FYNNEI. The CDR3 is made up of 15 amino acids. V was clipped by 6 bases and J by 4 bases; unmatched bases: 9. The CDR3 loop is CASRRTQGTGNTIYF. The CDR3 DNA follows: TGTGCCAGCAGGCGAACACAGGGGACCGGAAACACCATATATTTT.

The CDR3 sequence is CAISRTPNNQPQHF. CDR3 sequence (DNA): TGTGCCATCAGCCGGACACCTAACAATCAGCCCCAGCATTTT. The chain joins TRBV10-3 to TRBJ1-5, with D possibly being TRBD1 (5 bases). The V and J ends lost 6 bases and 3 bases respectively, with 12 bases between them. This CDR3 spans 14 amino acids. Germline assignment: CDR1 ENHRY and CDR2 SYGVKD.

The chain is built from TRBV24-1 and TRBJ1-1; a weak D match, TRBD1 (6 bases). V lost 8 bases to trimming and J lost 4 bases, with 16 bases between them. Looked up from germline, CDR1 is KGHDR and CDR2 is SFDVKD. CDR3 length: 14 residues. The CDR3 spells CATTRGGPGTEAFF. DNA of the CDR3: TGTGCCACCACCCGAGGGGGTCCAGGCACTGAAGCTTTCTTT.